What follows describes a single T cell receptor (beta chain). The conserved closing phenylalanine or tryptophan is absent in this CDR3, likely reflecting a read error. The DNA is omitted, as the CDR3 cannot be located on it reliably, and the CDR3 follows TCRdb's listing. The library came from three nested PCR rounds adapted from ARM-PCR protocols. TCRdb reprocessed the multiplex PCR reads via MiXCR and lists one record per CDR3 protein. The table shows 35,000 to 55,000 distinct CDR3 sequences, with 60% occurring only once. The data derive from a study of tumor and adjacent non-tumor tissue in lung cancer. RNA was extracted from bulk tissue without any cell sorting. This non-tumor lung sample came from over 3 cm beyond the tumor edge. The CDR3 has 15 amino acids, counting both end residues. Germline CDR1 and CDR2: SGHAT and FQNNGV.

The specimen sequenced was distant non-tumor lung tissue. The chain employs TRBV11-2 and TRBJ2-2; the table assigns TRBD1, which was not confirmed against the DNA. The sequence was collected from a man in his forties or fifties with non-small cell lung cancer. CDR3: CASSPSGGVAGELFS.